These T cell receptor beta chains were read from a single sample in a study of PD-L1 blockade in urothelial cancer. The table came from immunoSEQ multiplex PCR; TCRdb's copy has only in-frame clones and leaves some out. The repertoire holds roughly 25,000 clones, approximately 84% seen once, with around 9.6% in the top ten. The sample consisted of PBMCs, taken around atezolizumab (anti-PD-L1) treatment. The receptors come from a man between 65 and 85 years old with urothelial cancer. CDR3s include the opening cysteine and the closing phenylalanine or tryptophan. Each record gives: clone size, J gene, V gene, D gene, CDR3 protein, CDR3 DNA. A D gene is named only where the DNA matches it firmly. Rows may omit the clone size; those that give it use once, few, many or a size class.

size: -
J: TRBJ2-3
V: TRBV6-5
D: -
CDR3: CASSYSGGLAGTQYF
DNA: TGTGCCAGCAGTTACTCGGGGGGACTGGCAGGGACGCAGTATTTT

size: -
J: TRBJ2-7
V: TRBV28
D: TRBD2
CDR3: CASRGGLAQYEQYF
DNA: TGTGCCAGCAGGGGGGGACTAGCGCAATACGAGCAGTACTTC

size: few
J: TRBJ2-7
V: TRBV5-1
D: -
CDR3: CASSPGSVYGEQYF
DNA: TGCGCCAGCAGCCCAGGTAGCGTCTACGGCGAGCAGTACTTC

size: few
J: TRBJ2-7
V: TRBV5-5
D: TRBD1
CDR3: CASSLGQGAHYEQYF
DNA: TGTGCCAGCAGCTTGGGACAGGGGGCGCACTACGAGCAGTACTTC

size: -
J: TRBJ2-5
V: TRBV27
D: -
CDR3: CASRKLSLSDKETQYF
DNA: TGTGCCAGCAGGAAATTGTCTTTGTCAGACAAAGAGACCCAGTACTTC

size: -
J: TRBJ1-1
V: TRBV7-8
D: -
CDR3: CASSSMQGNTEAFF
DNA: TGTGCCAGCAGCTCAATGCAGGGGAACACTGAAGCTTTCTTT

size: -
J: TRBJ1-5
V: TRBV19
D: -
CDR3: CASSPEWGTPYSNQPQHF
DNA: TGTGCCAGTAGTCCCGAGTGGGGGACACCTTATAGCAATCAGCCCCAGCATTTT

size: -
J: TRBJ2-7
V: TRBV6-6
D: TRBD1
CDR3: CASSYDRAYEQYF
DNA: TGTGCCAGCAGTTATGACAGGGCCTACGAGCAGTACTTC

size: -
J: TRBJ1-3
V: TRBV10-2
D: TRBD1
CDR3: CASSSVGTGVPSGNTIYF
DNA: TGCGCCAGCAGCAGCGTAGGGACAGGAGTCCCCTCTGGAAACACCATATATTTT

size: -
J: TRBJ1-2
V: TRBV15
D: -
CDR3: CATSRDQVSHYGYTF
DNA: TGTGCCACCAGCAGAGATCAGGTCAGCCACTATGGCTACACCTTC

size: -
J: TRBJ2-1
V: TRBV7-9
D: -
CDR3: CASSLRVYNEQFF
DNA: TGTGCCAGCAGCTTGAGGGTTTACAATGAGCAGTTCTTC